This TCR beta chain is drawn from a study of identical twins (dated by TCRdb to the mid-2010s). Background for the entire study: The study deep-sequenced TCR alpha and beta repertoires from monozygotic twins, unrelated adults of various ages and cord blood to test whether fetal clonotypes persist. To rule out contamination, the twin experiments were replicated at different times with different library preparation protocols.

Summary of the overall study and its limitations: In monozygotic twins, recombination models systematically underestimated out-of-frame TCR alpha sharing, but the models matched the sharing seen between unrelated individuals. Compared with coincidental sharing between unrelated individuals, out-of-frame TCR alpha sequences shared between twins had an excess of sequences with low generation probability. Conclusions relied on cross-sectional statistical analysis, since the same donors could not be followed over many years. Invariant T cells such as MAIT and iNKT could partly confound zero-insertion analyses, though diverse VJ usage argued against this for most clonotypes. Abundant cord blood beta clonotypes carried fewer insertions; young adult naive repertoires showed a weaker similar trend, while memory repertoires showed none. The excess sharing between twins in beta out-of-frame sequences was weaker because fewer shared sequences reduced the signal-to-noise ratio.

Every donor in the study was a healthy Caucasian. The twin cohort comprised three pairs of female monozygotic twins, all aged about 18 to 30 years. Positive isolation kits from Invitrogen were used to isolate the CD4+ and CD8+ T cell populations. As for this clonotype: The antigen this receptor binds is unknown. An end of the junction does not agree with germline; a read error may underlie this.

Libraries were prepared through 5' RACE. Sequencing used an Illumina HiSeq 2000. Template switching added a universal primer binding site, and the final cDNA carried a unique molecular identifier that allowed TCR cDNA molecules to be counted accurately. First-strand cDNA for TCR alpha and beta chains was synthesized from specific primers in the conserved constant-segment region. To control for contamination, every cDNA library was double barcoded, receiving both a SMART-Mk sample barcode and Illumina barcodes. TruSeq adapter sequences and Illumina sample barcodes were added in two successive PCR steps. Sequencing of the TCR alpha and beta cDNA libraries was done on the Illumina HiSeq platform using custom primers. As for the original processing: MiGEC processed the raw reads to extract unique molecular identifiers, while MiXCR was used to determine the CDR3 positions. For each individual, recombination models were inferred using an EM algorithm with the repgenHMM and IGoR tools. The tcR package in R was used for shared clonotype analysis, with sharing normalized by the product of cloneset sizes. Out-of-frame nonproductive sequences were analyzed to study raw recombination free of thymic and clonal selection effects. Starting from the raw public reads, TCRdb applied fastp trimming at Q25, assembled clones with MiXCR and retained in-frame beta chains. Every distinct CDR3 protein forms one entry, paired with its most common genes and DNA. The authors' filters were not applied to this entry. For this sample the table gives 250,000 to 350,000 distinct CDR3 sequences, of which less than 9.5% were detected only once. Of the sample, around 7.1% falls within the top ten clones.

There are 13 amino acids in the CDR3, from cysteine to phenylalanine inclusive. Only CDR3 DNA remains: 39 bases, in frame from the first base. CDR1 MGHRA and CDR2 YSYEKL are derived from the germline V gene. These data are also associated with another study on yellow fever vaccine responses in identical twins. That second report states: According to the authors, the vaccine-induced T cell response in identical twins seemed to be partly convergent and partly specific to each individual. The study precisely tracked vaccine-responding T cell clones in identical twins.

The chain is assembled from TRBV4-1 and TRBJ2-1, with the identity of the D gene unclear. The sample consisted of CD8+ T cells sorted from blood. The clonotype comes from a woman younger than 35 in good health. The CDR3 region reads CAISPGLLGYQFF. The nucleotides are TGTGCCATCAGCCCCGGGCTCCTCGGCTATCAGTTCTTC.